This TCR beta chain was obtained from a study of patients and donors after allogeneic stem cell transplantation. Germline-derived CDR1 and CDR2 are MNHEY and SVGEGT. V lost 0 bases to trimming and J lost 7 bases, with 9 bases between them. The CDR3 sequence is 13 residues long. TCRdb itself ran the RT-PCR reads through MiXCR, one entry per CDR3 protein. The table lists tens of thousands of distinct CDR3 sequences, around 48% of them singletons. This clonotype was seen only a few times. The origin of this receptor is a human donor who was either an allogeneic HSCT recipient or a stem cell or donor lymphocyte infusion donor (not recorded which). It is not recorded whose cells these are; they may come from a transplant donor. The material sequenced was blood, either unsorted or a sorted T cell fraction (not recorded which). The J gene is TRBJ1-2, the V gene TRBV6-2 or TRBV6-3; the D gene is possibly TRBD1 (5 bases). Written as DNA, the CDR3 is TGTGCCAGCAGTTACTCGGAGGGACTTGGCTACACCTTC. It yields the protein CASSYSEGLGYTF.